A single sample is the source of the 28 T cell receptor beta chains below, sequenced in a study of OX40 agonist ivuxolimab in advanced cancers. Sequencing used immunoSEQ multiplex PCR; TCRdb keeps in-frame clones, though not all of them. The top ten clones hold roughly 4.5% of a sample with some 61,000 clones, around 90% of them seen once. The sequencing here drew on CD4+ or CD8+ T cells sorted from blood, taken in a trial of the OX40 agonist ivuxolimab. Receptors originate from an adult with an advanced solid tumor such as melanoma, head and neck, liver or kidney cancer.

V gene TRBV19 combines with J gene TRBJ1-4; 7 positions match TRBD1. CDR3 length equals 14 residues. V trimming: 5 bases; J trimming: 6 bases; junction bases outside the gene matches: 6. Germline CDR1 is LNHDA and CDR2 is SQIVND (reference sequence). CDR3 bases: TGTGCCAGTAGTGTGGGACAGACCTATGAAAAACTGTTTTTT. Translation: CASSVGQTYEKLFF.

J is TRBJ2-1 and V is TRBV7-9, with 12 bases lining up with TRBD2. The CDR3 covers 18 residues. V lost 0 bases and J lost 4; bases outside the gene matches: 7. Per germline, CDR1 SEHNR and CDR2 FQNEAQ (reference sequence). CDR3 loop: CASSLAGTSGFIYNEQFF. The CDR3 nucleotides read TGTGCCAGCAGCTTAGCGGGGACTAGCGGGTTTATTTACAATGAGCAGTTCTTC.

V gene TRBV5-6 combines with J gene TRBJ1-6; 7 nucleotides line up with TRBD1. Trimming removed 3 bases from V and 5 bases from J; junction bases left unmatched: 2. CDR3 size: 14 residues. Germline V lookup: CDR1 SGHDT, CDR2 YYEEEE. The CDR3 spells CASSWGQHNSPLHF. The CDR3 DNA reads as TGTGCCAGCAGCTGGGGACAGCATAATTCACCCCTCCACTTT.

The CDR3 sequence: CASSETGDNQPQHF. In DNA, the CDR3 is TGCGCCAGCAGCGAAACAGGGGACAATCAGCCCCAGCATTTT. The V gene is TRBV5-1, the J gene TRBJ1-5; the match to TRBD1 covers 7 bases. The CDR3 spans 14 residues. Per germline, CDR1 SGHRS and CDR2 YFSETQ. V lost 4 bases and J lost 3; bases outside the gene matches: 4.

The CDR3 DNA reads TGTGCCAGCAGTGGCCGGACAGGGCAAGAGACCCAGTACTTC. Translating gives CASSGRTGQETQYF. The rearrangement uses TRBV2 and TRBJ2-5; TRBD1 matches at 8 bases. This CDR3 has 14 amino acids. Germline lookup yields CDR1 SNHLY and CDR2 FYNNEI. Unmatched junction bases numbered 3, after V lost 4 bases and J lost 2 bases.

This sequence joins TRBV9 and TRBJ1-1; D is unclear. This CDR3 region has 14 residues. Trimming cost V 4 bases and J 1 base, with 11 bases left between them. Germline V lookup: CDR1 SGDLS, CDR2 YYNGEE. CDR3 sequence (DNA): TGTGCCAGCAGCCCGGATTACGGGAACACTGAAGCTTTCTTT. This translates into CASSPDYGNTEAFF. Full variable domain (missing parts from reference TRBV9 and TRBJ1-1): DSGVTQTPKHLITATGQRVTLRCSPRSGDLSVYWYQQSLDQGLQFLIQYYNGEERAKGNILERFSAQQFPDLHSELNLSSLELGDSALYFCASSPDYGNTEAFFGQGTRLTVV.

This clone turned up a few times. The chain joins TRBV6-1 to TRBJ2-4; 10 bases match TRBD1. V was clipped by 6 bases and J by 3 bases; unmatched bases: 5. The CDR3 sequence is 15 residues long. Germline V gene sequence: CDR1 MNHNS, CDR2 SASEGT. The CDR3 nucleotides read TGTGCCAGCAGCGCCGGGACAGGGGTCAAAAACATTCAGTACTTC. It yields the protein CASSAGTGVKNIQYF.

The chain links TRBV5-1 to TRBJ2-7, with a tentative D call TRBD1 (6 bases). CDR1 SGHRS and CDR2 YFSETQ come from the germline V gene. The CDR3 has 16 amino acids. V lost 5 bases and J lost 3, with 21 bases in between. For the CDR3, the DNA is TGCGCCAGCAGTTTGTCCCAGACAGGAATCGTCTACGAGCAGTACTTC. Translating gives CASSLSQTGIVYEQYF.

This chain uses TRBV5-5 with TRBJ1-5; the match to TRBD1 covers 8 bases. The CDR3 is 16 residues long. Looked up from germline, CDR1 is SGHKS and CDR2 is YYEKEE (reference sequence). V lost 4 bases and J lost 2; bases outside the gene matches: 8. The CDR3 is CASSPRQGHGNQPQHF. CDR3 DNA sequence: TGTGCCAGCAGCCCAAGACAGGGGCATGGCAATCAGCCCCAGCATTTT.

Here the CDR3 DNA reads TGCGCCAGCAGCCCAAAAGGACACCTTCCTGTAGGCTACACCTTC. Amino acids: CASSPKGHLPVGYTF. The V and J genes are TRBV4-1 and TRBJ1-2; D possibly corresponds to TRBD1 (5 bases). This CDR3 contains 15 residues. The V gene's germline CDR1 is MGHRA and CDR2 YSYEKL. Trimming took 4 bases from V and 8 from J, leaving 20 bases between them.

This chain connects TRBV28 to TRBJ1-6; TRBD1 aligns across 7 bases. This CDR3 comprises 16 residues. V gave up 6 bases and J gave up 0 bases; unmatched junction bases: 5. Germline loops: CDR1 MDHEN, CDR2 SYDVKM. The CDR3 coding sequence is TGTGCCAGCAGAAACAGGGGTAGCTCCTATAATTCACCCCTCCACTTT. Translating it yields CASRNRGSSYNSPLHF.

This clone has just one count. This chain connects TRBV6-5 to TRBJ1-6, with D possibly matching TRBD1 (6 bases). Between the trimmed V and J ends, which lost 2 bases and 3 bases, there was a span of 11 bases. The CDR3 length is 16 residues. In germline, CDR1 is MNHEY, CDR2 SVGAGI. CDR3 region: CASSYTGSGYNSPLHF. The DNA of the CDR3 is TGTGCCAGCAGTTACACAGGGTCTGGCTATAATTCACCCCTCCACTTT.

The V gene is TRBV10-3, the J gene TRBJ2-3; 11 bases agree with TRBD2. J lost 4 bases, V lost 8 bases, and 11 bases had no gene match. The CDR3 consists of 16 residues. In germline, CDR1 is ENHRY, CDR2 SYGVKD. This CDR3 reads CAISPGDSGGADTQYF. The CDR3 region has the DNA TGTGCCATCTCCCCGGGTGATAGCGGGGGGGCAGATACGCAGTATTTT.

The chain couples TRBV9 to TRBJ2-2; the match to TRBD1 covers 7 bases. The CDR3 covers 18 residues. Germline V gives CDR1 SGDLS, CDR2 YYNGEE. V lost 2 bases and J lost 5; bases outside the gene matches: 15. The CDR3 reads CASSVSDRDKGNTGELFF. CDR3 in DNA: TGTGCCAGCAGCGTCTCTGACAGGGACAAGGGTAATACCGGGGAGCTGTTTTTT. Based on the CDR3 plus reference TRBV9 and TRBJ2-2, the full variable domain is DSGVTQTPKHLITATGQRVTLRCSPRSGDLSVYWYQQSLDQGLQFLIQYYNGEERAKGNILERFSAQQFPDLHSELNLSSLELGDSALYFCASSVSDRDKGNTGELFFGEGSRLTVL.

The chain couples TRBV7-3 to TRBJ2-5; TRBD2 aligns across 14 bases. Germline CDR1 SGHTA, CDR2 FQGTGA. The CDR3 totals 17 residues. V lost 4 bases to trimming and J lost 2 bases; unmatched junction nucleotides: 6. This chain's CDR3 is CASSSGTSGGSQETQYF. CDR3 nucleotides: TGTGCCAGCAGCTCAGGGACTAGCGGGGGTTCTCAAGAGACCCAGTACTTC.

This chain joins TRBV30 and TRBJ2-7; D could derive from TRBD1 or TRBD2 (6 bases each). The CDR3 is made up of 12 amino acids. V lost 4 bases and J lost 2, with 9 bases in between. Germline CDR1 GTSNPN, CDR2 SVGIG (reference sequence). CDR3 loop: CAWTRGPYEQYF. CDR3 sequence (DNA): TGTGCCTGGACCCGGGGGCCCTACGAGCAGTACTTC.

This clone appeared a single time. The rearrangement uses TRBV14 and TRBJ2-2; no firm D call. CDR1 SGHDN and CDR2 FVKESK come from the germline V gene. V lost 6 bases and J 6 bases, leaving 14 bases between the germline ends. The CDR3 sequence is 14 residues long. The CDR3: CASSRFWESGELFF. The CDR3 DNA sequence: TGTGCCAGCAGTCGGTTTTGGGAATCCGGGGAGCTGTTTTTT. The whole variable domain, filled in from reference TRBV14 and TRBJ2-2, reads EAGVTQFPSHSVIEKGQTVTLRCDPISGHDNLYWYRRVMGKEIKFLLHFVKESKQDESGMPNNRFLAERTGGTYSTLKVQPAELEDSGVYFCASSRFWESGELFFGEGSRLTVL.

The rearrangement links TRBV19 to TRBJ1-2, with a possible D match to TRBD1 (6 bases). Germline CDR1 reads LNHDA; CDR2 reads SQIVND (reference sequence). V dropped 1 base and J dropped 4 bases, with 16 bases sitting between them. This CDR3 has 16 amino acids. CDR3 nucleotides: TGTGCCAGTAGTATAGCCGCGGGACAAGGGAGCTATGGCTACACCTTC. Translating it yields CASSIAAGQGSYGYTF.

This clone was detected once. The CDR3: CAIRIQGNYGYTF. The CDR3 DNA follows: TGTGCCATCAGAATACAGGGTAACTATGGCTACACCTTC. The rearrangement joins TRBV10-3 to TRBJ1-2, with D possibly being TRBD1 (6 bases). With 6 bases removed from V and 1 base from J, the gap between germline ends came to 9 bases. The CDR3 length is 13 residues. Germline V gene lookup returns CDR1 ENHRY and CDR2 SYGVKD.

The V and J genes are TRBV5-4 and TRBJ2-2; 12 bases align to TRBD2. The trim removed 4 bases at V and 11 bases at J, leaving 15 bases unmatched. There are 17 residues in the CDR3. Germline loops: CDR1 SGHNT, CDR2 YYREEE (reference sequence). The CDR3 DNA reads TGTGCCAGCAGCGTCCCCACTAGCGGGGGGCCGGACTATGAGCTGTTTTTT. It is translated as CASSVPTSGGPDYELFF.

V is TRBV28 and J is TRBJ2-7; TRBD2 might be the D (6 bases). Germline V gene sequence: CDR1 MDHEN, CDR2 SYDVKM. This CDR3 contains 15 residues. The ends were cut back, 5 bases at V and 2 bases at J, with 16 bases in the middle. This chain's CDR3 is CASSPTGGRTYEQYF. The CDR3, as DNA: TGTGCCAGCAGTCCAACAGGAGGGAGAACCTACGAGCAGTACTTC.

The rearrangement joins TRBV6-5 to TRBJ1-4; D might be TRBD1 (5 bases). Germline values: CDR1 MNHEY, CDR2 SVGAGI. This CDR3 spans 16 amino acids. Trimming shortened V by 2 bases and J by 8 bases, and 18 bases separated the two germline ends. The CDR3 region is CASSYLPLRDREKLFF. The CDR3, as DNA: TGTGCCAGCAGTTACCTTCCACTCAGGGATAGAGAAAAACTGTTTTTT.

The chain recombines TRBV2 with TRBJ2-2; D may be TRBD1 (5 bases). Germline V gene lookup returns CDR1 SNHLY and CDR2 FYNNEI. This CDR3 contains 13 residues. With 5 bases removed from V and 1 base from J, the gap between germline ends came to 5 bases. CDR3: CASSTGNTGELFF. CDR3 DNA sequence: TGTGCCAGCAGTACAGGGAACACCGGGGAGCTGTTTTTT.

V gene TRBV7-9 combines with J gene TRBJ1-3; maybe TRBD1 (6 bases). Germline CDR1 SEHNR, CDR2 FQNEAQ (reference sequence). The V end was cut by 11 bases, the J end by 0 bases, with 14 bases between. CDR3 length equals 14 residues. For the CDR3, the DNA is TGTGCCGTCCGCGGGGGCTACTCTGGAAACACCATATATTTT. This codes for CAVRGGYSGNTIYF. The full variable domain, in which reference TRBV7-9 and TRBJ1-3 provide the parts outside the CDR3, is DTGVSQNPRHKITKRGQNVTFRCDPISEHNRLYWYRQTLGQGPEFLTYFQNEAQLEKSRLLSDRFSAERPKGSFSTLEIQRTEQGDSAMYLCAVRGGYSGNTIYFGEGSWLTVV.

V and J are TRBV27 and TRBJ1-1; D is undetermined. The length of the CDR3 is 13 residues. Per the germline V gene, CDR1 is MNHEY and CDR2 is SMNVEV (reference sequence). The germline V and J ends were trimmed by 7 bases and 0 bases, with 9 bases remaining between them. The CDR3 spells CASTPGVNTEAFF. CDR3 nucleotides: TGTGCCAGCACCCCCGGGGTGAACACTGAAGCTTTCTTT.

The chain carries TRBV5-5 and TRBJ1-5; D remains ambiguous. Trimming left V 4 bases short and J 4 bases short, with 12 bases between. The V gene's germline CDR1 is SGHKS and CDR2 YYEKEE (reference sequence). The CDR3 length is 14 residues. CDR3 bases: TGTGCCAGCAGCGCCGACCTACTGAATCAGCCCCAGCATTTT. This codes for CASSADLLNQPQHF.

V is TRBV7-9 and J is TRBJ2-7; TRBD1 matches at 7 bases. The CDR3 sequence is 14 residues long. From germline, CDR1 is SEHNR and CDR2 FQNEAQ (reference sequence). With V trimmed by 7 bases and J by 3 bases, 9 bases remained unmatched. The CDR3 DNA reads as TGTGCCAGCACCCTAGAGGGACAGTACTACGAGCAGTACTTC. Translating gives CASTLEGQYYEQYF.

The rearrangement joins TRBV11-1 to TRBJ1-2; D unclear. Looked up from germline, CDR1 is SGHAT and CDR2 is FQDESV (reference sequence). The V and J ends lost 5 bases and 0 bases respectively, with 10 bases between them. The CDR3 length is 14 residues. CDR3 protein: CASSLHPANYGYTF. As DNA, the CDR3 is TGTGCCAGCAGCCTACATCCAGCTAACTATGGCTACACCTTC. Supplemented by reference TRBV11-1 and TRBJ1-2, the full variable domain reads EAEVAQSPRYKITEKSQAVAFWCDPISGHATLYWYRQILGQGPELLVQFQDESVVDDSQLPKDRFSAERLKGVDSTLKIQPAELGDSAMYLCASSLHPANYGYTFGSGTRLTVV.